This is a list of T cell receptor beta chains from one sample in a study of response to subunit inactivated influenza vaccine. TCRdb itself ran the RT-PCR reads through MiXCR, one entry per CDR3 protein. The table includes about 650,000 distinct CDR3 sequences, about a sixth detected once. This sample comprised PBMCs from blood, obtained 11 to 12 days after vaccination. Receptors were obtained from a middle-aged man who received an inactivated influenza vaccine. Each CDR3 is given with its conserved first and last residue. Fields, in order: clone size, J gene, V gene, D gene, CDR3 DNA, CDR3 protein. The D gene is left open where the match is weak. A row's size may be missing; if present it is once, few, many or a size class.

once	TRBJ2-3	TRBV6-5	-	TGTGCCAGCAGGAACCCTGGAGATACGCAGTATTTT	CASRNPGDTQYF
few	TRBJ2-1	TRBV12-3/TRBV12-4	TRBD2	TGTGCCAGCACCGGTCGGACTAGCGGGGGCTACAATGAGCAGTTCTTC	CASTGRTSGGYNEQFF
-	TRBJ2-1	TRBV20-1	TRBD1	TGCAGTGCTAGAGATCTGCCCAGGGGGCGGTACAATGAGCAGTTCTTC	CSARDLPRGRYNEQFF
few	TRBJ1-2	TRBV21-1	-	TGTGCCAGCAGCAACCTGGACAGGCATGGCTACACCTTC	CASSNLDRHGYTF
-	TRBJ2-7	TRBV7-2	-	TGTGCCAGCAGCTTAGTAGATACAGCTGCCTACGAGCAGTACTTC	CASSLVDTAAYEQYF
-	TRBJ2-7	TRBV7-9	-	TGTGCCAGCAGCGAAGACAGGATCTACGAGCAGTACTTC	CASSEDRIYEQYF
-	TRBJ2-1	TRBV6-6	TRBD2	TGTGCCAGCAGTTCCACCAGGACTAGCGAGCAGTTCTTC	CASSSTRTSEQFF
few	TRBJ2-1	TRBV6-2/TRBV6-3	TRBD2	TGTGCCAGCAGTTCTAGACTAGCGGGAGTACCCGAGCAGTTCTTC	CASSSRLAGVPEQFF
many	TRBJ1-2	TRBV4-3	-	TGCGCCAGCAGCCAAGATAGGAGGGCCTGGGGCTATGGCTACACCTTC	CASSQDRRAWGYGYTF
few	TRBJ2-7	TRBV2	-	TGTGCCAGCAGTGCCAGGGGAAGAGGCGAGCAGTACTTC	CASSARGRGEQYF
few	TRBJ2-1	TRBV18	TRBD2	TGTGCCAGCTCACCACAGGCTAGCGGGAAAGGTGAGCAGTTCTTC	CASSPQASGKGEQFF
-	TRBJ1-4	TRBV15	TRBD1	TGTGCCACCAGCAGAGTACAGGGGGGCGTTGAAAAACTGTTTTTT	CATSRVQGGVEKLFF
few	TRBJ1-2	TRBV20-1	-	TGCAGTGCTAGAGATAAGGGCGGTCCCTATGGCTACACCTTC	CSARDKGGPYGYTF
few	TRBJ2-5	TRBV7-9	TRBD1	TGTGCCAGCAGCTCCTCCGGGACAGGGCTGGAGACCCAGTACTTC	CASSSSGTGLETQYF
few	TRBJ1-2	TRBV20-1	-	TGCAGTGCTAGAGCCCCCTGGGAGAGTTATGGCTACACCTTC	CSARAPWESYGYTF
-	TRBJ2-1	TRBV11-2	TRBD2	TGTGCCAGCAGCTTACCAAGGACTAGCGGGACGAAGGGGTACAATGAGCAGTTCTTC	CASSLPRTSGTKGYNEQFF
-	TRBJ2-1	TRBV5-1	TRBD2	TGCGCCAGCAGCTTGCTTCGGGGGGGATACAATGAGCAGTTCTTC	CASSLLRGGYNEQFF
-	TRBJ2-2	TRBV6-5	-	TGTGCCAGCAGTTACTCGGGGGTCGAGGAGCTGTTTTTT	CASSYSGVEELFF
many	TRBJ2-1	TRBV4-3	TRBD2	TGCGCCAGCAGCCGAGGAGGGACTAGCAATGAGCAGTTCTTC	CASSRGGTSNEQFF
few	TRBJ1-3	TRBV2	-	TGTGCCAGCAGTGATCAGCGGGTTTGGGGAAACACCATATATTTT	CASSDQRVWGNTIYF
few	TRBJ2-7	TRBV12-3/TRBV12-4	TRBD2	TGTGCCAGCATAGTACTAGCGGGGAGGTTGACCTACGAGCAGTACTTC	CASIVLAGRLTYEQYF
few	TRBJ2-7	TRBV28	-	TGTGCCAGCAGTTGGGCAGGGGACTACGAGCAGTACTTC	CASSWAGDYEQYF
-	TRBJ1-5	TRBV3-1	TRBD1	TGTGCCAGCAGTTATGGACAGGGCCATCAGCCCCAGCATTTT	CASSYGQGHQPQHF
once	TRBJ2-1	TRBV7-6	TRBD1	TGTGCCAGCAGCAGGGGACAGCCCTACAATGAGCAGTTCTTC	CASSRGQPYNEQFF
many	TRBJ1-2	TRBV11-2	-	TGTGCCAGCAGCCCCTCCCACGGGGCGGGCTATGGCTACACCTTC	CASSPSHGAGYGYTF
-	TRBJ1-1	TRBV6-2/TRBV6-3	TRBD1	TGTGCCAGCAGTTACTCCAAGGGACAGGGGGCTTGGTACACTGAAGCTTTCTTT	CASSYSKGQGAWYTEAFF